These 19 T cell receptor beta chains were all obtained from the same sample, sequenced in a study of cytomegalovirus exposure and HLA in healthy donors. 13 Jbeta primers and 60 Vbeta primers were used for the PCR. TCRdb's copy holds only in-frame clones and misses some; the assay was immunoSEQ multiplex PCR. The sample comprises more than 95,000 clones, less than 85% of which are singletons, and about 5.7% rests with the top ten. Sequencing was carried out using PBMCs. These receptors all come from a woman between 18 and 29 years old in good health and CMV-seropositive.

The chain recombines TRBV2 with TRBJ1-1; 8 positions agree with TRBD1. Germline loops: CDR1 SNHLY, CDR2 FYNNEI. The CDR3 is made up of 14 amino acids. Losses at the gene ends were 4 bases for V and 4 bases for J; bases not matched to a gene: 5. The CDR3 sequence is CASSGQGAPTEAFF. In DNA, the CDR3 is TGTGCCAGCAGTGGGCAGGGGGCGCCCACTGAAGCTTTCTTT.

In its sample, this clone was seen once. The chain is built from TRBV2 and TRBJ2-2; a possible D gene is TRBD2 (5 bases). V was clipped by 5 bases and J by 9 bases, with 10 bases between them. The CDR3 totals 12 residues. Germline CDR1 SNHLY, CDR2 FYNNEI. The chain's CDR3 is CASSPGSRELFF. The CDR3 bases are TGTGCCAGCAGTCCTGGGAGCAGGGAGCTGTTTTTT.

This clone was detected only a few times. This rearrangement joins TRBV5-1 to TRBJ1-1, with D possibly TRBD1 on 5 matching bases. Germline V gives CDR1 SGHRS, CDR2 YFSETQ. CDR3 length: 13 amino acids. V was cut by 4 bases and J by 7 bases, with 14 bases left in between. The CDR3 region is CASSPGEIGEAFF. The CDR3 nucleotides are TGCGCCAGCAGCCCGGGGGAAATTGGTGAAGCTTTCTTT.

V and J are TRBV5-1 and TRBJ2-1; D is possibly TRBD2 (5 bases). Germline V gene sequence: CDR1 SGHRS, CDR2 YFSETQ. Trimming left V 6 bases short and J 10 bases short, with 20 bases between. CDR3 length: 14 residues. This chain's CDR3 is CASKETTAAIEQFF. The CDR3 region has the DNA TGCGCCAGCAAAGAGACTACCGCGGCCATAGAGCAGTTCTTC.

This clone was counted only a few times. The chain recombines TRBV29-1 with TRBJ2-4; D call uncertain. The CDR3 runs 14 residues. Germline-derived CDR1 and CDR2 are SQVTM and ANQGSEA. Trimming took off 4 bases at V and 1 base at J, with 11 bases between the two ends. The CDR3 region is CSVGDLNAKNIQYF. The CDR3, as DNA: TGCAGCGTTGGTGACTTGAATGCCAAAAACATTCAGTACTTC. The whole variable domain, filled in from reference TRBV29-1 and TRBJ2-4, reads SAVISQKPSRDICQRGTSLTIQCQVDSQVTMMFWYRQQPGQSLTLIATANQGSEATYESGFVIDKFPISRPNLTFSTLTVSNMSPEDSSIYLCSVGDLNAKNIQYFGAGTRLSVL.

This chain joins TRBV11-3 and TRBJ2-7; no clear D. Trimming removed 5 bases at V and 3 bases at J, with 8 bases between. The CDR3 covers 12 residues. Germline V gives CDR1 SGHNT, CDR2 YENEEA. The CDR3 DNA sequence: TGTGCCAGCAGCCAAAACATCTACGAGCAGTACTTC. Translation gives CASSQNIYEQYF.

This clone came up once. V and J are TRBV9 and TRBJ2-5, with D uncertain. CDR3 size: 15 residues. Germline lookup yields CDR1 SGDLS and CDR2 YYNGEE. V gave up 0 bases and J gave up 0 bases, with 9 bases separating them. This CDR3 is CASSVGAEYQETQYF. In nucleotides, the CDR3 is TGTGCCAGCAGCGTAGGTGCGGAGTACCAAGAGACCCAGTACTTC.

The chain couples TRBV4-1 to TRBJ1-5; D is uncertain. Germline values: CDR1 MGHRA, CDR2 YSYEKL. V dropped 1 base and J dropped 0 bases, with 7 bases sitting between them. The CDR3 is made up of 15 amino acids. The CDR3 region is CASSQGGNSNQPQHF. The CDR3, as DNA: TGCGCCAGCAGCCAAGGCGGCAATAGCAATCAGCCCCAGCATTTT.

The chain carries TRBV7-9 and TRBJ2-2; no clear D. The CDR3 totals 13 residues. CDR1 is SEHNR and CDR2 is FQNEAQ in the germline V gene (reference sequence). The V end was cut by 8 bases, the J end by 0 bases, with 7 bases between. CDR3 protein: CASGHTNTGELFF. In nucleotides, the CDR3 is TGTGCCAGCGGCCACACGAACACCGGGGAGCTGTTTTTT.

CDR3 DNA sequence: TGTGCCAGTAGCATACAGGGTACCGGGGAGCTGTTTTTT. It translates to CASSIQGTGELFF. The chain has TRBV19 and TRBJ2-2, with D possibly matching TRBD1 (6 bases). Trimming removed 6 bases at V and 5 bases at J, with 10 bases between. The CDR3 length is 13 residues. Germline assignment: CDR1 LNHDA and CDR2 SQIVND (reference sequence).

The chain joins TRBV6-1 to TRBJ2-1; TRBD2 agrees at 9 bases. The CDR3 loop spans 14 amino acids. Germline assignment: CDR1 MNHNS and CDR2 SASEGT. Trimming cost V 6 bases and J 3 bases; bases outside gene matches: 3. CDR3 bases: TGTGCCAGCAGAGTTAGCGGGAGCTACAATGAGCAGTTCTTC. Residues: CASRVSGSYNEQFF.

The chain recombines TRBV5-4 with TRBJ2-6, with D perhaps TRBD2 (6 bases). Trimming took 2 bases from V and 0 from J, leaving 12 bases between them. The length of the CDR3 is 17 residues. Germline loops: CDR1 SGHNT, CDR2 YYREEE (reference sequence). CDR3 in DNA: TGTGCCAGCAGCTTAAACAGCGGGCCCTCTGGGGCCAACGTCCTGACTTTC. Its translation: CASSLNSGPSGANVLTF.

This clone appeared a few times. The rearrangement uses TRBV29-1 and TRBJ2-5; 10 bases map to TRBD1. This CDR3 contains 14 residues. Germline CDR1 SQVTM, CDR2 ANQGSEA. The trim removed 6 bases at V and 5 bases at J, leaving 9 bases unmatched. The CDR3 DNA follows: TGCAGCGTAGTGGGACAGGGGCCGGGGGAGACCCAGTACTTC. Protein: CSVVGQGPGETQYF. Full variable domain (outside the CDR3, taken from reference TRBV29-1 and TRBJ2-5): SAVISQKPSRDICQRGTSLTIQCQVDSQVTMMFWYRQQPGQSLTLIATANQGSEATYESGFVIDKFPISRPNLTFSTLTVSNMSPEDSSIYLCSVVGQGPGETQYFGPGTRLLVL.

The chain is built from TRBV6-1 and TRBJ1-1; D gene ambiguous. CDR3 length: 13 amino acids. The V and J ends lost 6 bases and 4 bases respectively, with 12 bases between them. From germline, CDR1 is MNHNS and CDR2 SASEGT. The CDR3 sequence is CASSRLRATEAFF. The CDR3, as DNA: TGTGCCAGCAGCCGATTGCGGGCCACTGAAGCTTTCTTT.

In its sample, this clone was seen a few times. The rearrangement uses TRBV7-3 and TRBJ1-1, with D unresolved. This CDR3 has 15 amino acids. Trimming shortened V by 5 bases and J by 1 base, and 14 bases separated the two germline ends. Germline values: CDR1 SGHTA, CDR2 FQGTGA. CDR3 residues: CASSLRGGENTEAFF. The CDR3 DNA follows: TGTGCCAGCAGCCTACGGGGAGGTGAGAACACTGAAGCTTTCTTT. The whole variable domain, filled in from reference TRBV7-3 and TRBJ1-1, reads GAGVSQTPSNKVTEKGKYVELRCDPISGHTALYWYRQSLGQGPEFLIYFQGTGAADDSGLPNDRFFAVRPEGSVSTLKIQRTERGDSAVYLCASSLRGGENTEAFFGQGTRLTVV.

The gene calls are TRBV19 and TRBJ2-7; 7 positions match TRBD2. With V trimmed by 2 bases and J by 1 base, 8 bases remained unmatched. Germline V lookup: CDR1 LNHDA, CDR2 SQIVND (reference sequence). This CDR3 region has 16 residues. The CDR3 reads CASSITGGSASYEQYF. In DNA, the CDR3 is TGTGCCAGTAGTATAACCGGCGGGAGTGCTTCCTACGAGCAGTACTTC.

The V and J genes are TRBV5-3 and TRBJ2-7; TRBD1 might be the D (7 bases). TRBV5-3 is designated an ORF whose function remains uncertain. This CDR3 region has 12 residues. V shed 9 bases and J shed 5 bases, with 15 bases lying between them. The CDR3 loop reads CATTQGEDEQYF. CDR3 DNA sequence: TGTGCCACGACCCAGGGGGAGGACGAGCAGTACTTC.

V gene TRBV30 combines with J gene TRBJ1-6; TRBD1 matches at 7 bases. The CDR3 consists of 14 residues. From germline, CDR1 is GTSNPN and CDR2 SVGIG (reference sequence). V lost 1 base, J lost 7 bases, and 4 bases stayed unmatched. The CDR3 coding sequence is TGTGCCTGGAGTGGGGACAGAAAGAATTCACCCCTCCACTTT. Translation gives CAWSGDRKNSPLHF.

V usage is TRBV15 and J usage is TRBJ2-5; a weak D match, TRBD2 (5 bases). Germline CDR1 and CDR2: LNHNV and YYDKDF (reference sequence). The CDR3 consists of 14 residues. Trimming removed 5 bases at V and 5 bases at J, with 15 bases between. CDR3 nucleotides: TGTGCCACCAGCGAGCAAGAACCGGGGGAGACCCAGTACTTC. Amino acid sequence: CATSEQEPGETQYF. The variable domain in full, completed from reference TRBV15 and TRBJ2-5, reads DAMVIQNPRYQVTQFGKPVTLSCSQTLNHNVMYWYQQKSSQAPKLLFHYYDKDFNNEADTPDNFQSRRPNTSFCFLDIRSPGLGDTAMYLCATSEQEPGETQYFGPGTRLLVL.